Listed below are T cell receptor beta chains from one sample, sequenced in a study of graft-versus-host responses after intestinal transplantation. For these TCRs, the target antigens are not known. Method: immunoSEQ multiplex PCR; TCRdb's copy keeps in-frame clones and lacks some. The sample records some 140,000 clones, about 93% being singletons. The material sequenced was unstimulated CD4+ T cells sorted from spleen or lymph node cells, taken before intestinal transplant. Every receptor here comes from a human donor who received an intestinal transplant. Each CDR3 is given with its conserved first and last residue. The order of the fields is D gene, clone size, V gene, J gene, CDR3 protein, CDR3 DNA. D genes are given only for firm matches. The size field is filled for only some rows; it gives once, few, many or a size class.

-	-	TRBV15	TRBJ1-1	CATSDRTSGTEAFF	TGTGCCACCAGCGACAGGACGTCGGGCACTGAAGCTTTCTTT
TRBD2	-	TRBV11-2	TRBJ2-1	CASSYQREGRNEQFF	TGTGCCAGCAGCTATCAGCGGGAGGGCCGGAATGAGCAGTTCTTC
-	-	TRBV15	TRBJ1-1	CATSRDRAVAVQGTEAFF	TGTGCCACCAGCAGAGATAGGGCGGTCGCGGTTCAGGGCACTGAAGCTTTCTTT
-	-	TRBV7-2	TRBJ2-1	CASSQRLYNEQFF	TGTGCCAGCAGCCAGAGACTCTACAATGAGCAGTTCTTC
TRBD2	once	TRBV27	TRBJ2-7	CASSSPRGLGEGSSYEQYF	TGTGCCAGCAGTTCCCCCAGGGGACTAGGAGAGGGGAGCTCCTACGAGCAGTACTTC
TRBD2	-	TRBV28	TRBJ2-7	CASSLASGTGEQYF	TGTGCCAGCAGTTTAGCTAGCGGAACGGGAGAGCAGTACTTC
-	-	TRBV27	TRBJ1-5	CASSLRWGQVNQPQHF	TGTGCCAGCAGTTTACGATGGGGACAAGTCAATCAGCCCCAGCATTTT
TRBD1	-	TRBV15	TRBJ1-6	CATSREQGGLTLNSPLHF	TGTGCCACCAGCAGAGAACAGGGGGGGTTAACGCTAAATTCACCCCTCCACTTT
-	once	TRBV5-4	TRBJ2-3	CASSLLGGSTDTQYF	TGTGCCAGCAGCTTGTTAGGCGGGAGCACAGATACGCAGTATTTT
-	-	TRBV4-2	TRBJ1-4	CASSQVGGLEDEKLFF	TGTGCCAGCAGCCAAGTCGGGGGCTTGGAGGATGAAAAACTGTTTTTT
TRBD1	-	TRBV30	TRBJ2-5	CAWKTGGEQTQYF	TGTGCCTGGAAAACAGGGGGCGAACAGACCCAGTACTTC
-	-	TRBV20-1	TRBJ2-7	CSVPAGTEQYF	TGCAGTGTACCTGCCGGGACCGAGCAGTACTTC
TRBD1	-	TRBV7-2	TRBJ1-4	CASSPRQGISEKLFF	TGTGCCAGCAGCCCACGACAGGGAATCAGTGAAAAACTGTTTTTT
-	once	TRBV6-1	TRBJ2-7	CASSESGRIEQYF	TGTGCCAGCAGTGAATCGGGTAGGATAGAGCAGTACTTC
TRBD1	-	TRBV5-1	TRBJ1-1	CASSLVLQGATEAFF	TGCGCCAGCAGCTTGGTTTTACAGGGGGCTACTGAAGCTTTCTTT
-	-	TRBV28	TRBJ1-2	CASAAGWGGYTF	TGTGCCAGCGCAGCAGGGTGGGGCGGCTACACCTTC
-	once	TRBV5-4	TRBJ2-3	CASSLGGGRDTDTQYF	TGTGCCAGCAGCTTGGGAGGGGGAAGGGACACAGATACGCAGTATTTT
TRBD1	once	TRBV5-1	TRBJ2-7	CASSSKRTGTYEQYF	TGCGCCAGCAGCTCAAAGAGGACAGGGACCTACGAGCAGTACTTC
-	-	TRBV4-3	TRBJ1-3	CASSQAIVTETGNTIYF	TGCGCCAGCAGCCAAGCGATTGTAACTGAAACTGGAAACACCATATATTTT
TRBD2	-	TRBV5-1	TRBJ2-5	CASSLASGKETQYF	TGCGCCAGCAGCTTGGCTAGCGGGAAGGAGACCCAGTACTTC